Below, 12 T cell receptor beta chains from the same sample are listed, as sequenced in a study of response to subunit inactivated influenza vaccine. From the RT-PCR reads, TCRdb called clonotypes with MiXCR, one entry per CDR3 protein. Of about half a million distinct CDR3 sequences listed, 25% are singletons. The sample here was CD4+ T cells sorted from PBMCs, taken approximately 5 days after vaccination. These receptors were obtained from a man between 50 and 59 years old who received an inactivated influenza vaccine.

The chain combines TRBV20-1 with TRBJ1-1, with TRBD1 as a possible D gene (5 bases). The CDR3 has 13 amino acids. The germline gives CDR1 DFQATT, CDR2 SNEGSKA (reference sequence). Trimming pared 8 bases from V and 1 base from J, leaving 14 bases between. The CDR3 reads CSTPGRTNTEAFF. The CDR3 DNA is TGCAGTACGCCGGGACGGACGAACACTGAAGCTTTCTTT.

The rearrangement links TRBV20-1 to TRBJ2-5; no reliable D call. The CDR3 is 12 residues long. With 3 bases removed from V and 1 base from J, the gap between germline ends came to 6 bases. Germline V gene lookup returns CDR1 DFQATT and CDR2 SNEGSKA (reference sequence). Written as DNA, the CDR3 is TGCAGTGCTAGGCCGCCCCAAGAGACCCAGTACTTC. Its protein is CSARPPQETQYF.

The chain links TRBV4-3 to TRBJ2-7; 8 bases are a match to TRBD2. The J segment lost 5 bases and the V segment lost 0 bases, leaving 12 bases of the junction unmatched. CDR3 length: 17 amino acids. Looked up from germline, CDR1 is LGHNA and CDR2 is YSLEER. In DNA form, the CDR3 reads TGCGCCAGCAGCCAAGATATTGGGACTAGTTTTATCCACGAGCAGTACTTC. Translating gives CASSQDIGTSFIHEQYF.

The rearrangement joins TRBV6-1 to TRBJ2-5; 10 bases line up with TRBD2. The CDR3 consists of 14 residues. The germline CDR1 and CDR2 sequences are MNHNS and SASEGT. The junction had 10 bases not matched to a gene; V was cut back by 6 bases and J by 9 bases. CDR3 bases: TGTGCCAGCAGCAGGACTAGCGGCCCCAAGGCCCAGTACTTC. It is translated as CASSRTSGPKAQYF.

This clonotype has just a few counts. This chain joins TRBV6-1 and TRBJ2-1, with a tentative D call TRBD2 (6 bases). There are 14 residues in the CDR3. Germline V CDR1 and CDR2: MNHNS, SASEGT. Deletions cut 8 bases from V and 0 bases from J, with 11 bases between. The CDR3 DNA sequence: TGTGCCAGCGCAGAGACTAGCTCCTACAATGAGCAGTTCTTC. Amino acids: CASAETSSYNEQFF.

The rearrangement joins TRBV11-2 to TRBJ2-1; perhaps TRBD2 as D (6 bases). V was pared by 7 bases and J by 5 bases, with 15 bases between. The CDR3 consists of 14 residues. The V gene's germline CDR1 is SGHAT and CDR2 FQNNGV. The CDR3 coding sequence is TGTGCCAGCAACCCGGCGGGGAATGACAATGAGCAGTTCTTC. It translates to CASNPAGNDNEQFF.

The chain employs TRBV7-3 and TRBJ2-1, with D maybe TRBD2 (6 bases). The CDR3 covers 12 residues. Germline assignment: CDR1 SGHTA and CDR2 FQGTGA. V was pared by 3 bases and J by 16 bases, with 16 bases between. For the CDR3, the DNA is TGTGCCAGCAGCTTCGGCCGGGAGAGAATCTTCTTC. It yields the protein CASSFGRERIFF.

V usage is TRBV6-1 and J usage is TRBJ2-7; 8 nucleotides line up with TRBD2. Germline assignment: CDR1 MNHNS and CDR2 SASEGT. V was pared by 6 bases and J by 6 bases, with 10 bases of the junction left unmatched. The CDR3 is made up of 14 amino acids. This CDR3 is CASSRTRGGIEQYF. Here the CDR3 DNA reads TGTGCCAGCAGCAGGACCCGGGGGGGTATCGAGCAGTACTTC.

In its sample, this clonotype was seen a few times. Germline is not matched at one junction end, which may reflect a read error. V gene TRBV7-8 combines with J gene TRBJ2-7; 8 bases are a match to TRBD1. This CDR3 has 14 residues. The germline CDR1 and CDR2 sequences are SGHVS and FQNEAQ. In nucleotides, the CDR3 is TGTGCCAGCAGCCCCACGGGACAGGTCTACGAGCAATACTTC. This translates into CASSPTGQVYEQYF.

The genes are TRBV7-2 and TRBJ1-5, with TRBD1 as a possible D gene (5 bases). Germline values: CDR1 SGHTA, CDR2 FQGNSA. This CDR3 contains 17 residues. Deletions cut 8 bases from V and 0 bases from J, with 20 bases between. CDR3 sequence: CASSPGPGGVSNQPQHF. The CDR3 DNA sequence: TGTGCCAGCTCCCCCGGACCGGGGGGGGTTAGCAATCAGCCCCAGCATTTT.

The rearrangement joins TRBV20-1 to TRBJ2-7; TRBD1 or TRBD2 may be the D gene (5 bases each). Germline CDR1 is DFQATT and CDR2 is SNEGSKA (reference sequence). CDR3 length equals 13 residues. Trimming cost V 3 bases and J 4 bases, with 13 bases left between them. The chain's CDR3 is CSASRDLLYEQYF. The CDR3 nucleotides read TGCAGTGCTAGTCGGGACCTCTTATACGAGCAGTACTTC.

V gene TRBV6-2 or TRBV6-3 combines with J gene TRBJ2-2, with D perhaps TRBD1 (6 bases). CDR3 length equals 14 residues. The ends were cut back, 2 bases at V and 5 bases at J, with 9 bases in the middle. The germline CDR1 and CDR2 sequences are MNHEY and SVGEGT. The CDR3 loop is CASSYGTRTGELFF. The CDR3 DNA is TGTGCCAGCAGTTACGGGACAAGGACCGGGGAGCTGTTTTTT.